Listed here is a single T cell receptor beta chain. Its target is unknown. Trimming shortened V by 8 bases and J by 1 base, and 14 bases separated the two germline ends. The CDR3 totals 15 residues. Germline V gene lookup returns CDR1 ENHRY and CDR2 SYGVKD. The sample comes from a study of T cells in Graves' hyperthyroidism and ophthalmopathy. Researchers amplified the TCR beta CDR3 regions from RNA transcripts. Carried out on the TCR CDR3, a first-round RT-PCR used the HTBI primer set. TCRdb reprocessed the multiplex PCR reads with MiXCR, giving one entry per CDR3 protein. The sample includes over 500,000 distinct CDR3 sequences, about 45% of them seen just once. Regarding the study as a whole: Through a model of 13 V-J features, ophthalmopathy was separated from stable hyperthyroidism.

The V call is TRBV10-3, the J call TRBJ2-2; tentative D call: TRBD1 (5 bases). The receptor was derived from an adult woman with Graves' disease, either hyperthyroidism or ophthalmopathy (not recorded which). The material sequenced was peripheral blood or thyroid tissue (not recorded which). The chain's CDR3 is CAIGHGAVNTGELFF. For the CDR3, the DNA is TGTGCCATCGGTCATGGGGCAGTGAACACCGGGGAGCTGTTTTTT.